This is a list of T cell receptor beta chains from one sample in a study of blood T cell repertoires in COVID-19. Only in-frame clones appear in the TCRdb table, and some are missing; sequencing was by immunoSEQ multiplex PCR. The sample contains approximately 150,000 clones, approximately 88% of which appear only once. Specimen: peripheral blood. The receptors here all came from a man between 65 and 85 years old with acute or convalescent COVID-19. The CDR3 runs from the conserved cysteine through the conserved F or W. The order of the fields is clone size, D gene, J gene, V gene, CDR3 DNA, CDR3 protein. A D gene is named only where the DNA matches it firmly. Only some rows state a clone size, as once, few, many or a class for expanded clones.

size: few
D: -
J: TRBJ1-1
V: TRBV28
DNA: TGTGCCAGCACCCAGCGTAGAGGCACCTCTCCAGCTTTCTTT
CDR3: CASTQRRGTSPAFF

size: few
D: -
J: TRBJ2-7
V: TRBV7-9
DNA: TGTGCCAGCAGGCCGCCGTCCGGGTCGGCGGCATACGAGCAGTACTTC
CDR3: CASRPPSGSAAYEQYF

size: -
D: TRBD2
J: TRBJ2-3
V: TRBV10-3
DNA: TGTGCCATCAGTGCAGGGACTAGCGGGACAGATACGCAGTATTTT
CDR3: CAISAGTSGTDTQYF

size: -
D: -
J: TRBJ1-5
V: TRBV19
DNA: TGTGCCAGTAGTACCTCGGCCCTTGCGGGCAATCAGCCCCAGCATTTT
CDR3: CASSTSALAGNQPQHF

size: once
D: TRBD1
J: TRBJ1-4
V: TRBV7-9
DNA: TGTGCCAGCAGCCCGACAGGGGCGCGCTCAACTAATGAAAAACTGTTTTTT
CDR3: CASSPTGARSTNEKLFF

size: -
D: -
J: TRBJ2-7
V: TRBV25-1
DNA: TGTGCCAGCAGTGAATTAGGGGGACCCGTTTACGAGCAGTACTTC
CDR3: CASSELGGPVYEQYF

size: -
D: -
J: TRBJ1-3
V: TRBV6-6
DNA: TGTGCCAGCAGTTACCCCAGGGCTGGAAACACCATATATTTT
CDR3: CASSYPRAGNTIYF

size: -
D: -
J: TRBJ1-4
V: TRBV20-1
DNA: TGCAGTGCTAGGCCCCCGGGGGGACTGTTTTTT
CDR3: CSARPPGGLFF

size: few
D: TRBD1
J: TRBJ1-3
V: TRBV5-4
DNA: TGTGCCAGCAGCAAGCCGGGACAGGGTGGAAACACCATATATTTT
CDR3: CASSKPGQGGNTIYF

size: -
D: TRBD1
J: TRBJ1-2
V: TRBV28
DNA: TGTGCCAGCAGTTCCGCCGGGACAGGGACCTATGGCTACACCTTC
CDR3: CASSSAGTGTYGYTF

size: -
D: TRBD1
J: TRBJ1-2
V: TRBV6-5
DNA: TGTGCCAGCAGACCCGGGACAGGCGAAAACTATGGCTACACCTTC
CDR3: CASRPGTGENYGYTF

size: -
D: TRBD1
J: TRBJ1-4
V: TRBV19
DNA: TGTGCCAGTGGAATCCGGGACAGAAATGAAAAACTGTTTTTT
CDR3: CASGIRDRNEKLFF

size: -
D: TRBD2
J: TRBJ2-5
V: TRBV6-5
DNA: TGTGCCAGCAGCTGGGGACTAGCGGGGGAAGAGACCCAGTACTTC
CDR3: CASSWGLAGEETQYF

size: -
D: -
J: TRBJ1-1
V: TRBV28
DNA: TGTGCCAGCAGTTTAGGACTAATGGGGACTGAAGCTTTCTTT
CDR3: CASSLGLMGTEAFF

size: once
D: TRBD1
J: TRBJ2-6
V: TRBV24-1
DNA: TGTGCCACCAGTGACCCGGGGACAGGGCTGGTTGGGGCCAACGTCCTGACTTTC
CDR3: CATSDPGTGLVGANVLTF

size: few
D: -
J: TRBJ2-7
V: TRBV15
DNA: TGTGCCACCAGCAGAGGAGTAGGCCCATCCTCTGGGGAGGAGTACTTC
CDR3: CATSRGVGPSSGEEYF

size: once
D: -
J: TRBJ1-3
V: TRBV5-1
DNA: TGCGCCAGCAGCTTGGAGCGGACGGATGGAAACACCATATATTTT
CDR3: CASSLERTDGNTIYF

size: -
D: TRBD1
J: TRBJ2-5
V: TRBV4-1
DNA: TGCGCCAGCAGCCAGGGACAGGGGAGAGGGGAGACCCAGTACTTC
CDR3: CASSQGQGRGETQYF

size: -
D: TRBD1
J: TRBJ1-5
V: TRBV6-5
DNA: TGTGCCAGCATTCGGGACAGTAGCAATCAGCCCCAGCATTTT
CDR3: CASIRDSSNQPQHF

size: -
D: -
J: TRBJ2-7
V: TRBV3-1/TRBV3-2
DNA: TGTGCCAGCAGCCTCTCGACTGGGGGCGGAATCGAGCAGTACTTC
CDR3: CASSLSTGGGIEQYF

size: -
D: TRBD2
J: TRBJ2-5
V: TRBV18
DNA: TGTGCCAGCTCACCGGCGGGAGGGCTCCAAGAGACCCAGTACTTC
CDR3: CASSPAGGLQETQYF

size: -
D: -
J: TRBJ1-1
V: TRBV5-6
DNA: TGTGCCAGCAGCTTGGTCCCGGGAACTGAAGCTTTCTTT
CDR3: CASSLVPGTEAFF

size: -
D: TRBD1
J: TRBJ2-7
V: TRBV2
DNA: TGTGCCAGCAGGGAAGGGTGGGGACAGGGACAGTTCTGGCAGTACTTC
CDR3: CASREGWGQGQFWQYF

size: -
D: TRBD1
J: TRBJ2-1
V: TRBV5-3
DNA: TGTGCCAGCCCCTGCCGGGACAGGGATGAGCAGTTCTTC
CDR3: CASPCRDRDEQFF

size: -
D: TRBD2
J: TRBJ2-5
V: TRBV2
DNA: TGTGCCAGCAGGGGTGGACTAGCGGGAGTGGAGACCCAGTACTTC
CDR3: CASRGGLAGVETQYF

size: once
D: TRBD1
J: TRBJ2-3
V: TRBV5-1
DNA: TGCGCCAGCAGCCTGGAGACAGGGGGCAGGGATACGCAGTATTTT
CDR3: CASSLETGGRDTQYF

size: -
D: -
J: TRBJ2-3
V: TRBV29-1
DNA: TGCAGCGTTGAAGGTATAGCAGATACGCAGTATTTT
CDR3: CSVEGIADTQYF

size: -
D: TRBD1
J: TRBJ2-7
V: TRBV6-5
DNA: TGTGCCAGCAGGAGGACAGGGGGCGGGAACGAGCAGTACTTC
CDR3: CASRRTGGGNEQYF